This T cell receptor (beta chain) was captured in a study of blood T cell repertoires in COVID-19. Study summary: Sites across the United States, Italy and Spain contributed samples from acute and convalescent COVID-19. Sources were T cells, B-cell-depleted T cells, or PBMCs; the material itself was cDNA or gDNA.

The CDR3 is made up of 16 amino acids. Germline assignment: CDR1 KGHDR and CDR2 SFDVKD. The V gene lost 4 bases and the J gene lost 0 bases, with 12 bases spanning the gap. This clone was picked up a small number of times. Authors' data handling: The authors estimated nucleated cell counts from reference gene primer amplification. Repertoires were generated with immunoSEQ multiplex PCR, while TCRdb's copy carries only in-frame clones and drops some. V, J and clone size are those of that table, while D and trimming were read from the DNA. The repertoire has 45,000 to 70,000 clones, less than 85% of them found once; the top ten carry around 20%.

The sequencing sample was made of peripheral blood. The chain is built from TRBV24-1 and TRBJ1-3; the D is unclear. The clonotype comes from a woman in her fifties or sixties with active or convalescent COVID-19. CDR3 in amino acids: CATSDPGGPSGNTIYF. In DNA, the CDR3 is TGTGCCACCAGTGACCCGGGAGGACCCTCTGGAAACACCATATATTTT.